The 15 T cell receptor beta chains reported below all come from one sample, sequenced in a study of cytomegalovirus exposure and HLA in healthy donors. PCR involved 60 Vbeta and 13 Jbeta primers. TCRdb's copy holds only in-frame clones and misses some; the assay was immunoSEQ multiplex PCR. The sample records 150,000 or so clones, 65% to 85% being singletons. Sequenced sample: PBMCs. The receptors were gathered from a woman aged 40-49 years in good health and CMV-seropositive.

The rearrangement links TRBV6-5 to TRBJ2-2, with TRBD1 identical over 10 bases. V lost 6 bases, J lost 5 bases, and 6 bases stayed unmatched. CDR3 size: 15 residues. CDR1 is MNHEY, CDR2 SVGAGI, per germline. CDR3 nucleotide sequence: TGTGCCAGCAGACGTGACAGGGGGCGAACCGGGGAGCTGTTTTTT. Its translation: CASRRDRGRTGELFF.

A few counts support this clone. The J gene is TRBJ2-3, the V gene TRBV19; TRBD1 agrees at 7 bases. CDR3 length: 15 residues. V gave up 5 bases and J gave up 5 bases; unmatched junction bases: 10. Germline assignment: CDR1 LNHDA and CDR2 SQIVND (reference sequence). The CDR3 spells CASSLTTGVGDTQYF. CDR3 sequence (DNA): TGTGCCAGTAGTTTAACTACAGGGGTTGGAGATACGCAGTATTTT.

This rearrangement joins TRBV2 to TRBJ1-4, with 7 bases that match TRBD1. The V gene end was trimmed by 6 bases and the J gene end by 0 bases; junction bases not matched to a gene: 4. The germline gives CDR1 SNHLY, CDR2 FYNNEI. The CDR3 has 15 residues. The CDR3 DNA reads as TGTGCCAGCAGACGGGACAGCACAACTAATGAAAAACTGTTTTTT. As protein: CASRRDSTTNEKLFF.

This sequence joins TRBV5-4 and TRBJ2-3; D not resolved. V lost 3 bases to trimming and J lost 2 bases, with 10 bases between them. The CDR3 length is 14 residues. Germline loops: CDR1 SGHNT, CDR2 YYREEE (reference sequence). CDR3 nucleotides: TGTGCCAGCAGCTATCGTCTAACCACAGATACGCAGTATTTT. Its translation is CASSYRLTTDTQYF.

V is TRBV6-5 and J is TRBJ1-2; TRBD1 aligns across 7 bases. The ends lost 7 bases at V and 7 bases at J; junction bases unmatched: 12. The V gene's germline CDR1 is MNHEY and CDR2 SVGAGI. The CDR3 has 14 amino acids. The CDR3, as DNA: TGTGCCAGCATCAACAGGGGCGGGGGGGGTGGCTACACCTTC. Protein product: CASINRGGGGGYTF.

The chain is built from TRBV10-1 and TRBJ2-1, with 8 bases lining up with TRBD2. The CDR3 has 14 amino acids. J lost 5 bases, V lost 3 bases, and 3 bases had no gene match. Germline lookup yields CDR1 WNHNN and CDR2 SYGVQD (reference sequence). The CDR3 nucleotides read TGCGCCAGCAGTGATCCGGGAGGGGACAATGAGCAGTTCTTC. It translates to CASSDPGGDNEQFF.

V is TRBV11-2 and J is TRBJ2-7; a weak D match, TRBD1 (6 bases). This CDR3 has 13 amino acids. The germline V gene encodes CDR1 SGHAT and CDR2 FQNNGV. V shed 5 bases and J shed 3 bases, with 11 bases lying between them. The DNA for the CDR3 is TGTGCCAGCAGCCGCACAGGGTACTACGAGCAGTACTTC. Amino acid sequence: CASSRTGYYEQYF.

The chain carries TRBV10-1 and TRBJ2-5; D gene unclear. Germline-derived CDR1 and CDR2 are WNHNN and SYGVQD (reference sequence). V was trimmed by 0 bases and J by 1 base, leaving 9 bases between them. The length of the CDR3 is 15 residues. The CDR3 nucleotides read TGCGCCAGCAGTGAGTCAACGGGTATCCAAGAGACCCAGTACTTC. This codes for CASSESTGIQETQYF.

The chain joins TRBV7-8 to TRBJ1-3; D may be TRBD1 (5 bases). The germline V gene encodes CDR1 SGHVS and CDR2 FQNEAQ. V was pared by 5 bases and J by 1 base, with 9 bases between. The CDR3 is 14 residues long. CDR3 amino acids: CASSGGVSGNTIYF. CDR3 coding DNA: TGTGCCAGCAGCGGAGGGGTATCTGGAAACACCATATATTTT.

The rearrangement links TRBV11-2 to TRBJ2-5, with 7 bases lining up with TRBD1. The V and J ends lost 5 bases and 3 bases, in that order; junction bases with no gene match: 9. The CDR3 extends over 15 amino acids. Germline V gene sequence: CDR1 SGHAT, CDR2 FQNNGV. The CDR3 DNA reads TGTGCCAGCAGCGGCGAGACAGGGAAAGAAGAGACCCAGTACTTC. Amino acid sequence: CASSGETGKEETQYF.

The chain couples TRBV19 to TRBJ2-5; D gene uncertain. The CDR3 runs 14 residues. The germline gives CDR1 LNHDA, CDR2 SQIVND (reference sequence). With 9 bases removed from V and 5 bases from J, the gap between germline ends came to 19 bases. The CDR3 spells CASRAQFGAETQYF. The CDR3, as DNA: TGTGCCAGCCGAGCGCAGTTCGGCGCGGAGACCCAGTACTTC.

This clone was seen just once. This sequence joins TRBV5-1 and TRBJ2-2; tentative D call: TRBD1 (6 bases). The CDR3 runs 15 residues. Germline values: CDR1 SGHRS, CDR2 YFSETQ. V was trimmed by 4 bases and J by 4 bases, leaving 14 bases between them. CDR3 loop: CASSPPGQVTGELFF. CDR3 sequence (DNA): TGCGCCAGCAGCCCGCCGGGACAAGTCACCGGGGAGCTGTTTTTT.

The rearrangement joins TRBV19 to TRBJ2-5; 9 nucleotides match TRBD2. The CDR3 sequence is 15 residues long. The V segment lost 4 bases and the J segment 1 base; nucleotides outside the gene matches: 4. Germline lookup yields CDR1 LNHDA and CDR2 SQIVND (reference sequence). The CDR3 DNA is TGTGCCAGTAGTAGAGCGGGAGGCCTCCAAGAGACCCAGTACTTC. It codes for CASSRAGGLQETQYF.

The V gene is TRBV27, the J gene TRBJ2-2; D is uncertain. The CDR3 totals 14 residues. CDR1 and CDR2 (germline): MNHEY, SMNVEV (reference sequence). The germline V and J ends were trimmed by 5 bases and 0 bases, with 7 bases remaining between them. The CDR3 protein is CASSLDPNTGELFF. The CDR3 DNA is TGTGCCAGCAGTCTAGACCCGAACACCGGGGAGCTGTTTTTT.

The chain couples TRBV30 to TRBJ2-7; 7 bases fit TRBD2. CDR1 is GTSNPN, CDR2 SVGIG, per germline (reference sequence). This CDR3 is 17 amino acids long. With 0 bases clipped from V and 4 bases from J, the junction kept 15 bases outside the gene matches. The CDR3 DNA is TGTGCCTGGAGTGTACCCCCGCCAGCGGGATTCAGGTACGAGCAGTACTTC. Protein: CAWSVPPPAGFRYEQYF.